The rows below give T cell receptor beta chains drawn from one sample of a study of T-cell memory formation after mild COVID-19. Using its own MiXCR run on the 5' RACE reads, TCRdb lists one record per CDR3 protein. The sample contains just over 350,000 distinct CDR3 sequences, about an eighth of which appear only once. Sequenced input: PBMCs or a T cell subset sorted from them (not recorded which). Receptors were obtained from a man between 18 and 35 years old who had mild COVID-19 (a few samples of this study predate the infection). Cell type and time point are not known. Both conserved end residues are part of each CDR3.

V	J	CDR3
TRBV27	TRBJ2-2	CASRIRGGATTGELFF
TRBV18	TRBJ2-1	CASSRSAYNEQFF
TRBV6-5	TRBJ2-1	CASSFGRGSYNEQFF
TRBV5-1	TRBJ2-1	CASSLVVNEQFF
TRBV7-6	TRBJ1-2	CASSSTGGGGYTF
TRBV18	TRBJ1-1	CASSEAGQGGTEAFF
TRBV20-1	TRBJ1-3	CSATNRGLRGTIYF
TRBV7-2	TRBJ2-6	CASTPPPGANVLTF
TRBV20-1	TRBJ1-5	CSARVGGSGGQPQHF
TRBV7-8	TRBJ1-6	CASSSYTPDNLHF
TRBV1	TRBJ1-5	CTSARAWREHQHF
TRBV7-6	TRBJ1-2	CASSSDRAGGYTF
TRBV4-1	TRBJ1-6	CASSHIGGRGVSPLHF
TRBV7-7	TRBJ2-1	CASSPLQGWGNEQFF
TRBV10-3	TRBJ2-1	CAISEEPSSEQFF
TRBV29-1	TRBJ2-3	CSVEDALAGPDTQYF
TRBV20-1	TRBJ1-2	CSARDGGNYGYTF
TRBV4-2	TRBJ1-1	CASSQGGGSQITEAFF
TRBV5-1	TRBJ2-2	CASRLSATGELFF
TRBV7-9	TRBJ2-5	CASSKGLAQGTQYF
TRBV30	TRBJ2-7	CAWSAGLAGVPYEQYF
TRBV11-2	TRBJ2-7	CASSLEFGGQYEQYF